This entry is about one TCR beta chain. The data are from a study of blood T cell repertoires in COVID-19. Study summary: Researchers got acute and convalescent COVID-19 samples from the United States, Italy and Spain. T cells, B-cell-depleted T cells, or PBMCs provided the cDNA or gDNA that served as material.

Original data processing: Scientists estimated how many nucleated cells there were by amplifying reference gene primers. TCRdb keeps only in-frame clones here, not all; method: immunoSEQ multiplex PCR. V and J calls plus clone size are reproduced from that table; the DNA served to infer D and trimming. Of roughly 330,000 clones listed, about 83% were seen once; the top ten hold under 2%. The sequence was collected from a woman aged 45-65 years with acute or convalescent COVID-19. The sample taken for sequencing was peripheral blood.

Here the CDR3 DNA reads TGTGCCAGCAAAGAAACGGGACAAGGTCCCTACAATGAGCAGTTCTTC. Protein: CASKETGQGPYNEQFF. V usage is TRBV3-1 (or the pseudogene TRBV3-2) and J usage is TRBJ2-1, with D perhaps TRBD1 (6 bases). This CDR3 is 16 amino acids long. V was cut by 7 bases and J by 2 bases, with 18 bases left in between. Germline V gives CDR1 LGHDT, CDR2 YNNKEL (reference sequence).